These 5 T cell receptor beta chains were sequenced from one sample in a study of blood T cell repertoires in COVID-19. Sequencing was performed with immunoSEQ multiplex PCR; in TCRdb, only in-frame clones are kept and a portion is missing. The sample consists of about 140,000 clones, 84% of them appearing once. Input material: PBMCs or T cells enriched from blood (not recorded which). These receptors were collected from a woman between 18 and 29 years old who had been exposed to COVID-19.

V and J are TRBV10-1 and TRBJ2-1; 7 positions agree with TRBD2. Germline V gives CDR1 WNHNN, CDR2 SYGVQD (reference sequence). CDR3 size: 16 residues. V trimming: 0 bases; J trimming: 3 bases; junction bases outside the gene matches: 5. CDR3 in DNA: TGCGCCAGCAGTGAGTCCCCTAGCGGAGGCTACAATGAGCAGTTCTTC. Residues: CASSESPSGGYNEQFF.

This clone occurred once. For the CDR3, the DNA is TGTGCCAGCACCCCTAGCTCTGGAAACACCATATATTTT. Translated, it gives CASTPSSGNTIYF. The chain combines TRBV27 with TRBJ1-3; no clear D. The germline V gene has CDR1 MNHEY and CDR2 SMNVEV (reference sequence). The V gene lost 7 bases and the J gene lost 0 bases, with 7 bases spanning the gap. The CDR3 is made up of 13 amino acids.

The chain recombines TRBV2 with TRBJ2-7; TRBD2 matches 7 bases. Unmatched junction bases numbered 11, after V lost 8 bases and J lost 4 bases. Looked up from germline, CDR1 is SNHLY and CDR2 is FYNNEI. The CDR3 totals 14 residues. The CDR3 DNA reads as TGTGCCAGCTCCATAGGGCGGGAGTCTTACGAGCAGTACTTC. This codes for CASSIGRESYEQYF.

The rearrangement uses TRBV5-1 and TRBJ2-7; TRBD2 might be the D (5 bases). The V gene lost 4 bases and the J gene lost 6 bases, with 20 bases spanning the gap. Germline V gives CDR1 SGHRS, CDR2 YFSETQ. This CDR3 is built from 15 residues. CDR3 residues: CASSRQTTGNLEQYF. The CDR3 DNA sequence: TGCGCCAGCAGCCGCCAGACGACGGGAAACCTCGAGCAGTACTTC.

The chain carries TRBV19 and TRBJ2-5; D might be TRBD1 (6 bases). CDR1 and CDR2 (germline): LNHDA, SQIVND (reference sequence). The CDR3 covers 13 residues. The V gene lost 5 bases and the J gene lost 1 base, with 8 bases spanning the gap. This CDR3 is CASSWTAQETQYF. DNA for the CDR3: TGTGCCAGTAGTTGGACAGCCCAAGAGACCCAGTACTTC. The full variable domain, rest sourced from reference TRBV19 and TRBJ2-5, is DGGITQSPKYLFRKEGQNVTLSCEQNLNHDAMYWYRQDPGQGLRLIYYSQIVNDFQKGDIAEGYSVSREKKESFPLTVTSAQKNPTAFYLCASSWTAQETQYFGPGTRLLVL.